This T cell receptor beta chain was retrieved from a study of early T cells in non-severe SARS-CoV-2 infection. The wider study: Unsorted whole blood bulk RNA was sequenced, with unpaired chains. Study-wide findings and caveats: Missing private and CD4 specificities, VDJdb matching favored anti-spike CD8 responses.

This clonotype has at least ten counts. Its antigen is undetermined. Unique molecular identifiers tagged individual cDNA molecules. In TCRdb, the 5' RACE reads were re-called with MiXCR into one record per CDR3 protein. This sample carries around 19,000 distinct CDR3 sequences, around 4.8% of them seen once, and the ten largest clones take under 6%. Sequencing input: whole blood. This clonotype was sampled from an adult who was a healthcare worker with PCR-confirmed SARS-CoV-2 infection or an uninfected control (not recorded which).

The CDR3 DNA reads TGTGCCAGCTCCTCCACCAGGAGATCCTACGAGCAGTACTTC. Encoded protein: CASSSTRRSYEQYF. V and J are TRBV12-3 or TRBV12-4 and TRBJ2-7, with D hard to call. The CDR3 has 14 residues. Deletions cut 8 bases from V and 1 base from J, with 15 bases between.